This T cell receptor (beta chain) originates from a study of cytomegalovirus exposure and HLA in healthy donors. Study-level results: Links to common viral pathogens appeared, in a later analysis, for several of the most significant clusters.

Concerning this clone: Its antigen is still unknown.

PCR used 60 Vbeta primers and 13 Jbeta primers. TCRdb keeps only in-frame clones here, not all; method: immunoSEQ multiplex PCR. This sample has 150,000 to 200,000 clones, with roughly 84% found just once. The CDR3 length is 15 residues. The specimen was PBMCs. The receptor comes from a male donor in good health and CMV-seronegative. V gene TRBV21-1 combines with J gene TRBJ2-1; the table's D call, TRBD1, has no DNA check behind it. TRBV21-1 is a known pseudogene. The CDR3 DNA follows: TGTGCCACCTTGGGACCCAGGGGGCCCCAGTATGAGCAGTTCTTC. Translating it yields CATLGPRGPQYEQFF.